This TCR beta chain was sequenced for a study of cytomegalovirus exposure and HLA in healthy donors (dated by TCRdb to 2015 to 2018). Concerning the study at large: An earlier analysis of 550 to 700 of the donors reported 276 Gb of sequence data and around 120 million unique TCR beta sequences from about 179 million T cells. Alongside the repertoire data, information on donor age, sex, ethnicity and CMV serostatus was compiled. The aim of the study was to test whether cataloging public T cell receptors could identify signatures of past pathogen exposure. Every discovery cohort repertoire had been produced on one sequencing platform. In addition to the first cohort of about 650 subjects, a separate validation cohort of 120 different subjects was used. An earlier analysis of approximately 630 of the donors applied high-throughput TCR beta sequencing to assess whether each TCR beta V gene segment acted as functional or pseudogenic. Across around 400 genotyped donors of the cohort, an average of approximately 240,000 unique TCR beta nucleotide sequences per donor were sequenced, and approximately 17% of those sequences were non-productive. To predict cytomegalovirus infection status, the study brought together high-throughput TCR immunosequencing, statistical association of individual TCRs with disease status, and machine learning. Rather than drawing on any new phenotypic data, the later analysis identified candidate immune exposures from TCR beta sequences and the way those sequences occurred across donors. Of the 398 genotyped donors, about 84% fell in the genetic ancestry cluster associated with self-reported Caucasian donors. A later genetic analysis took genome-wide SNP genotypes for about three fifths of the 666 donors and used that subset as a discovery cohort. The study profiled the T cell repertoires of hundreds of subjects by immunosequencing and related them to cytomegalovirus serostatus. Typing coverage varied by locus: about 620-630 donors for A, B, C, DRB1 and DQB1; more than 500 for DQA1; more than 600 for DPA1; roughly 450 for DPB1. Four or five DR-DQ haplotypes were handled as single units for association and clustering, since linkage in the cohort was strong. Roughly 300 gigabases of sequencing data and around 90 million unique TCR sequences made up an early release that covered 500 to 650 HLA-typed donors. In a later analysis, previously published TCR beta repertoires from 600 to 850 donors were re-analyzed and high-resolution HLA genotyping was added so that TCR occurrence patterns could be studied. HLA typing covered class I and class II loci at four-digit resolution. Study-wide findings and limitations: A further reported finding was that TCR beta sequences accurately predicted the HLA-A and HLA-B alleles for most subjects in the first cohort. An association between a missense DCLRE1C variant and V-gene and J-gene trimming of TCR beta chains was found in a later genetic analysis and replicated in an independent cohort. Compared with equally common non-associated chains, HLA-associated TCR beta chains in a later analysis were more clonally expanded and had lower generation probabilities. Cytomegalovirus status was reported to be diagnosed by the classifier with high specificity and sensitivity in both the original and validation cohorts. For the cohort, immune exposure information was limited to CMV serostatus. When HLA alleles, especially DR and DQ, strongly co-occurred, attributing TCR associations to individual alleles was difficult. A later analysis reported that several top co-occurrence clusters appeared linked to parvovirus B19, influenza, CMV and Epstein-Barr virus. The authors suggested that the approach could potentially be generalized to other disease states and immunological phenotypes. HLA typing was unavailable for some donors at each locus, so association tests used only the typed subset. Most CMV-associated TCR beta chains appeared to be HLA-restricted in a later analysis, and the HLA associations seemed to be driven largely by CMV exposure. Specific HLA alleles were associated with 15,000 to 20,000 TCR beta sequences at a false discovery rate of 0.05 in a later analysis. According to a later genetic analysis, donors in an Asian-associated ancestry cluster had fewer N-insertions in productive TCRs than the roughly 670-donor mean. In the study, roughly 160 TCR beta chains were listed as associated with cytomegalovirus. The cohort was sequenced for TCR beta chains only, and without alpha or paired-chain data the features that could be detected were limited. The earlier analysis of 587 of the donors excluded roughly 17 rarely observed V segments, including chromosome 9 orphons, because counts were too low. Because the 87-base-pair reads could not distinguish some IMGT-functional V segments, including TRBV6-2 and TRBV6-3, those segments were excluded. In vitro tests confirmed that a few of the cytomegalovirus-associated TCR beta chains recognize cytomegalovirus antigens. Roughly uniform sequencing depth across donors was assumed in presence/absence analyses, although this assumption may not hold. Correlated functional status among segregating V segments might be attributable to linkage disequilibrium, but an unknown experimental factor could not be ruled out. A later analysis found that TCR association rates varied across HLA loci, with DRB1 alleles showing the most associated TCRs and HLA-C alleles the fewest. Across donors, most TCR sequences were observed very rarely, whereas some public TCRs were present in many individuals. A group of highly shared sequence variants was considered likely to be a technical artifact of the sequencing pipeline. In an earlier analysis of around 600 of the donors, most TCR beta V segments appeared in productive rearrangements about 90% or about 30% of the time, broadly matching IMGT annotations.

On this clone itself: Its cognate antigen has yet to be identified. The sample holds no much larger clone one base away, and base qualities are not on file.

The cohort consisted of more than 650 healthy bone marrow donors. At the time of sampling, every cohort member was nominally healthy, though immune exposures that went unrecorded were likely present. The donor tested CMV seronegative and was one of the 352 seronegative cohort members. A peripheral blood sample was collected from each donor, and TCR beta sequencing was performed on peripheral blood mononuclear cells. Genomic DNA was extracted from the blood cell samples with the Qiagen DNeasy Blood Extraction Kit. The protocol used for the library was the immunoSEQ multiplex PCR assay. For the multiplex PCR, a mixture combining 60 forward primers for TCR Vbeta segments and 13 reverse primers for TCR Jbeta segments was used. The CDR3 region of rearranged TCR beta genes was amplified from genomic DNA by a multiplex PCR assay. On the Illumina HiSeq System, the amplified TCR beta libraries were sequenced as 87-base-pair reads. The original pipeline was this. A later analysis counted tens of millions of unique TCR beta chains across the 550 to 700 repertoires, and around 9.9 million of these chains were shared by at least two donors. Raw reads were error-corrected and collapsed into unique sequences by a nearest-neighbor algorithm in which closely related sequences were merged to remove PCR and sequencing errors. To assign V, D and J gene segments, CDR3 sequences were aligned to IMGT reference sequences. Each retained sequence needed at least a six-nucleotide match to both a V gene segment and a J gene segment. A rearrangement counted as productive if the CDR3 had no stop codons and remained in frame with V and J, and every other rearrangement counted as non-productive. CDR3 was defined by IMGT convention, running from the second conserved V-encoded cysteine to the conserved J-encoded phenylalanine. The earlier analysis of a few hundred of the donors excluded any sequence lacking an unambiguous match to a single V gene segment. An earlier analysis of some 610 of the donors called V segments functional above 56.7% productive rearrangements and segregating when the between-donor standard deviation exceeded 5%. A statistical classification framework was developed to diagnose cytomegalovirus status using the catalog of TCR beta chain sequences. A later analysis assigned V and J genes by comparing TCR nucleotide sequences with IMGT/GENE-DB human TR gene sequences. Using the TCRdist pipeline, a later analysis assigned CDR3 sequences along with most-parsimonious VDJ recombination scenarios. A later analysis defined each TCR beta chain by its CDR3 amino acid sequence plus V-gene family, and excluded reads lacking a unique V-gene family. As a way to deal with suspected cross-contamination and a sequencing artifact, a later analysis dropped more than 500 nucleotide sequences that were highly shared and had low generation probability. In a later analysis, a clonal expansion index was calculated for each public chain from normalized within-repertoire ranks of inferred template counts. In a later analysis, generation probabilities were computed with a VDJ recombination model fitted to out-of-frame rearrangements, and the resulting probabilities were checked against IGoR. In a later analysis, hypergeometric tests were used to score TCR-TCR, TCR-HLA and TCR-CMV co-occurrence, with a repertoire-size bias correction applied to TCR pairs. To estimate false discovery rates, a later analysis permuted the HLA or CMV assignments 20 times. In a later analysis, co-occurring TCRs were grouped using DBSCAN, and TCRdist sequence similarity was added for clustering within HLA-allele-positive subsets. For co-occurrence clustering, repertoires with fewer than 30,000 or more than 120,000 public chains were excluded, along with several repertoires with anomalous nucleotide sharing. TCRdb holds this immuneACCESS table with in-frame rearrangements only. Some clones are missing; in checked studies, unresolved V genes explain under half, and the rest has no known cause. The V and J calls and clone size are taken from that table; D and trimming were inferred from the DNA. Counted in this sample were about 280,000 clones; approximately 90% of them appeared once. Together, the top ten hold roughly 2.3% of the sample.

CDR1 and CDR2 are drawn from the germline V gene: SGHTS, YDEGEE. The CDR3 goes from the cysteine to the phenylalanine over 14 residues. The CDR3 DNA has 42 bases and is translated from base 1. Relative to germline, V is missing 4 bases and J is missing 5 bases, with 4 bases of the junction outside any gene match. The source material was PBMCs. The V and J segments used are TRBV5-8 and TRBJ1-2, with 11 central nucleotides matching TRBD1. This TCR derives from a woman under 30 in good health and CMV-seronegative. The nucleotides read TGTGCCAGCAGCCCCCGGGACAGGGGGTATGGCTACACCTTC. This sequence encodes CASSPRDRGYGYTF.